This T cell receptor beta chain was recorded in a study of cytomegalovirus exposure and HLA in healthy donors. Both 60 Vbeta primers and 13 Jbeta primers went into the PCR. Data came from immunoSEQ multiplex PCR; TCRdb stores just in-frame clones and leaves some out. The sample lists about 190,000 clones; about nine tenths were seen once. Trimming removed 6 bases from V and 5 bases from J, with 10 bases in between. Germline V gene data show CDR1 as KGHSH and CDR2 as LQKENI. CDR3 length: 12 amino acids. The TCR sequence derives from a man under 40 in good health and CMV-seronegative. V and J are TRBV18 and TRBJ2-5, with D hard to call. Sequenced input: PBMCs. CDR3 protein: CASSLYYETQYF. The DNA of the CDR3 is TGTGCCAGCTCCCTATATTACGAGACCCAGTACTTC. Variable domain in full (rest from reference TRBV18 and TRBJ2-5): NAGVMQNPRHLVRRRGQEARLRCSPMKGHSHVYWYRQLPEEGLKFMVYLQKENIIDESGMPKERFSAEFPKEGPSILRIQQVVRGDSAAYFCASSLYYETQYFGPGTRLLVL.